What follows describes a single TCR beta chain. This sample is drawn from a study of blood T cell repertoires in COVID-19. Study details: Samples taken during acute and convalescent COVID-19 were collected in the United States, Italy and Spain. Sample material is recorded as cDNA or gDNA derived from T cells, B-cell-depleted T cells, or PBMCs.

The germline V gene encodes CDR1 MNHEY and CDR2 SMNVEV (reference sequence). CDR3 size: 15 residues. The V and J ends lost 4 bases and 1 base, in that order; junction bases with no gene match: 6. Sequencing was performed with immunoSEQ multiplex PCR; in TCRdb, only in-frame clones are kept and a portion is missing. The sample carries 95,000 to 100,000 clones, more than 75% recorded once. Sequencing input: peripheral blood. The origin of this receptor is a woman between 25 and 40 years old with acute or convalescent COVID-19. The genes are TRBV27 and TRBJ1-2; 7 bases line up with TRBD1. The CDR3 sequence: CASSSQGVRNYGYTF. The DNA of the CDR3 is TGTGCCAGCAGTTCCCAGGGGGTGCGTAACTATGGCTACACCTTC.